The 20 T cell receptor beta chains given below trace back to one sample, sequenced in a study of cytomegalovirus exposure and HLA in healthy donors. PCR primers comprised 60 Vbeta and 13 Jbeta primers. Method: immunoSEQ multiplex PCR; TCRdb's copy keeps in-frame clones and lacks some. The table has about 170,000 clones, 70% to 90% seen once. Sample: PBMCs. These receptors were collected from a woman aged 18-29 years in good health and CMV-seronegative.

The chain carries TRBV6-6 and TRBJ2-1; D is possibly TRBD2 (5 bases). This CDR3 is built from 13 residues. Looked up from germline, CDR1 is MNHNY and CDR2 is SVGAGI (reference sequence). With 11 bases removed from V and 1 base from J, the gap between germline ends came to 12 bases. The CDR3 loop is CAARGRSYNEQFF. Written as DNA, the CDR3 is TGTGCCGCCCGGGGTAGGTCCTACAATGAGCAGTTCTTC.

This clone showed up just once. The chain combines TRBV2 with TRBJ1-5, with 7 bases that match TRBD1. Germline assignment: CDR1 SNHLY and CDR2 FYNNEI. This CDR3 spans 14 amino acids. Trimming at V came to 2 bases and at J to 6 bases, leaving 4 bases not matched to a gene. This CDR3 is CASSENRGGQPQHF. As DNA, the CDR3 is TGTGCCAGCAGTGAAAACAGGGGTGGTCAGCCCCAGCATTTT. The complete variable domain, with remaining parts taken from reference TRBV2 and TRBJ1-5, reads EPEVTQTPSHQVTQMGQEVILRCVPISNHLYFYWYRQILGQKVEFLVSFYNNEISEKSEIFDDQFSVERPDGSNFTLKIRSTKLEDSAMYFCASSENRGGQPQHFGDGTRLSIL.

The chain has TRBV27 and TRBJ1-1; the D is unclear. In germline, CDR1 is MNHEY, CDR2 SMNVEV (reference sequence). Trimming took off 3 bases at V and 2 bases at J, with 7 bases between the two ends. This CDR3 has 13 residues. The CDR3 reads CASSLRINTEAFF. CDR3 coding DNA: TGTGCCAGCAGTTTGCGAATAAACACTGAAGCTTTCTTT.

The chain couples TRBV6-6 to TRBJ1-2, with 10 positions matching TRBD1. Germline V gene data show CDR1 as MNHNY and CDR2 as SVGAGI (reference sequence). This CDR3 comprises 16 residues. V shed 5 bases, J shed 5 bases, and the junction held 11 bases outside the gene matches. The chain's CDR3 is CASSQTGGPTVYGYTF. The CDR3 coding sequence is TGTGCCAGCAGTCAGACAGGGGGCCCTACAGTGTATGGCTACACCTTC.

The chain joins TRBV15 to TRBJ1-1; D remains unclear. CDR3 length: 14 amino acids. Trimming took off 4 bases at V and 5 bases at J, with 14 bases between the two ends. CDR1 is LNHNV and CDR2 is YYDKDF in the germline V gene (reference sequence). CDR3 sequence reads: CATSIRRPGTEAFF. CDR3 DNA: TGTGCCACCAGCATCCGAAGACCGGGAACTGAAGCTTTCTTT.

V gene TRBV28 combines with J gene TRBJ1-6, with a possible D match to TRBD1 (5 bases). V was shortened by 6 bases and J by 1 base, with 13 bases between the two germline ends. The germline CDR1 and CDR2 sequences are MDHEN and SYDVKM. The CDR3 totals 16 residues. CDR3: CASRTGGSSYNSPLHF. CDR3 nucleotide sequence: TGTGCCAGCAGGACGGGGGGGAGTTCCTATAATTCACCCCTCCACTTT.

Worth noting for this clone: At one end, the junction sequence differs from germline, possibly due to a read error. The chain combines TRBV7-9 with TRBJ1-2; D may be TRBD1 (6 bases). CDR1 is SEHNR, CDR2 FQNEAQ, per germline (reference sequence). The CDR3 contains 13 residues. In DNA form, the CDR3 reads TGTTCCAGCAGCTACACAGGGAACTATGGCTACACCTTC. It specifies CSSSYTGNYGYTF.

The chain employs TRBV27 and TRBJ2-1; TRBD2 aligns across 9 bases. Germline V gives CDR1 MNHEY, CDR2 SMNVEV (reference sequence). This CDR3 has 15 amino acids. Trimming at V came to 4 bases and at J to 6 bases, leaving 7 bases not matched to a gene. The DNA of the CDR3 is TGTGCCAGCAGTTCGGGACTAGCTGGTTTCAATGAGCAGTTCTTC. It codes for CASSSGLAGFNEQFF.

This clone was detected only a few times. The rearrangement links TRBV15 to TRBJ2-3; D remains ambiguous. Germline assignment: CDR1 LNHNV and CDR2 YYDKDF (reference sequence). This CDR3 contains 13 residues. Deletions cut 4 bases from V and 4 bases from J, with 9 bases between. The CDR3 spells CATSTYLADTQYF. The CDR3 nucleotides are TGTGCCACCAGCACCTACCTGGCAGATACGCAGTATTTT.

The J gene is TRBJ2-1, the V gene TRBV5-1; 15 bases fit TRBD2. Germline trimming cut 4 bases from V and 8 bases from J; bases unmatched to any gene: 4. CDR1 and CDR2 (germline): SGHRS, YFSETQ. The CDR3 loop spans 15 amino acids. CDR3 nucleotides: TGCGCCAGCAGCGCGGGACTAGCGGGGGGCGATGAGCAGTTCTTC. Its translation is CASSAGLAGGDEQFF.

The chain employs TRBV7-2 and TRBJ2-5, with D possibly TRBD1 on 7 matching bases. The CDR3 spans 16 residues. V was pared by 5 bases and J by 5 bases, with 21 bases between. The germline CDR1 and CDR2 sequences are SGHTA and FQGNSA. The CDR3 bases are TGTGCCAGCAGCCCTCAGTTTGGAGGGGGCCGTGAGACCCAGTACTTC. This gives the protein CASSPQFGGGRETQYF.

Only a few counts were recorded for this clone. CDR3 nucleotides: TGTGCCAGCTCACCAGGACAGGGGTTGAACACTGAAGCTTTCTTT. It is translated as CASSPGQGLNTEAFF. The J gene is TRBJ1-1, the V gene TRBV18, with TRBD1 identical over 9 bases. With 2 bases clipped from V and 0 bases from J, the junction kept 1 base outside the gene matches. The CDR3 is made up of 15 amino acids. Germline loops: CDR1 KGHSH, CDR2 LQKENI. The variable domain in full, completed from reference TRBV18 and TRBJ1-1, reads NAGVMQNPRHLVRRRGQEARLRCSPMKGHSHVYWYRQLPEEGLKFMVYLQKENIIDESGMPKERFSAEFPKEGPSILRIQQVVRGDSAAYFCASSPGQGLNTEAFFGQGTRLTVV.

This chain uses TRBV6-5 with TRBJ1-5; D is unresolved. This CDR3 has 15 amino acids. The V gene's germline CDR1 is MNHEY and CDR2 SVGAGI. V lost 5 bases, J lost 2 bases, and 13 bases lay in between. The CDR3 sequence is CASSLHRNGNQPQHF. The CDR3 DNA reads TGTGCCAGCAGTCTTCACAGAAACGGCAATCAGCCCCAGCATTTT.

The V gene is TRBV6-6, the J gene TRBJ1-1; 8 bases match TRBD1. There are 11 residues in the CDR3. Germline CDR1 and CDR2: MNHNY and SVGAGI (reference sequence). Trimming removed 5 bases from V and 11 bases from J; junction bases left unmatched: 4. The CDR3 DNA follows: TGTGCCAGCAGTCAGGGGGCAGGGGCTTTCTTT. Encoded protein: CASSQGAGAFF.

The chain uses TRBV2 and TRBJ1-2, with D possibly matching TRBD1 (5 bases). The CDR3 is 14 amino acids. The ends were cut back, 4 bases at V and 7 bases at J, with 16 bases in the middle. Germline CDR1 reads SNHLY; CDR2 reads FYNNEI. CDR3 nucleotide sequence: TGTGCCAGCAGTGGTGGACAAGAACTCGCTGGCTACACCTTC. Translated, it gives CASSGGQELAGYTF. The full variable domain, with the rest looked up from reference TRBV2 and TRBJ1-2, is EPEVTQTPSHQVTQMGQEVILRCVPISNHLYFYWYRQILGQKVEFLVSFYNNEISEKSEIFDDQFSVERPDGSNFTLKIRSTKLEDSAMYFCASSGGQELAGYTFGSGTRLTVV.

The rearrangement joins TRBV10-1 to TRBJ1-4; tentative D call: TRBD1 (5 bases). With 1 base removed from V and 5 bases from J, the gap between germline ends came to 17 bases. CDR1 is WNHNN and CDR2 is SYGVQD in the germline V gene (reference sequence). This CDR3 region has 17 residues. CDR3 region: CASSEWGLSSRNEKLFF. CDR3 bases: TGCGCCAGCAGTGAGTGGGGACTCTCGTCGCGGAATGAAAAACTGTTTTTT.

The chain is built from TRBV5-4 and TRBJ2-3, with TRBD2 as a possible D gene (5 bases). The germline V gene encodes CDR1 SGHNT and CDR2 YYREEE (reference sequence). V was cut by 4 bases and J by 0 bases, with 15 bases left in between. CDR3 size: 16 residues. CDR3 sequence reads: CASSHGVAASTDTQYF. The CDR3 DNA sequence: TGTGCCAGCAGCCACGGGGTCGCCGCTAGCACAGATACGCAGTATTTT.

The rearrangement joins TRBV28 to TRBJ1-1, with unresolved D. The CDR3 is made up of 13 amino acids. Germline CDR1 is MDHEN and CDR2 is SYDVKM. With 6 bases removed from V and 4 bases from J, the gap between germline ends came to 12 bases. The DNA of the CDR3 is TGTGCCAGCAGCCTTTCTCCGGGCACTGAAGCTTTCTTT. Translating gives CASSLSPGTEAFF.

In this sample, this clone turned up a few times. The chain recombines TRBV29-1 with TRBJ1-1; D is uncertain. The CDR3 has 11 amino acids. Looked up from germline, CDR1 is SQVTM and CDR2 is ANQGSEA. The ends were cut back, 7 bases at V and 1 base at J, with 7 bases in the middle. CDR3 sequence reads: CSGVRNTEAFF. Here the CDR3 DNA reads TGCAGCGGTGTGCGGAACACTGAAGCTTTCTTT.

This clone was counted once. DNA for the CDR3: TGTGCCAGCAGTGTCACAGGGAAAACCGGGGAGCTGTTTTTT. Its translation: CASSVTGKTGELFF. This chain links TRBV2 with TRBJ2-2, with a tentative D call TRBD1 (6 bases). Germline V lookup: CDR1 SNHLY, CDR2 FYNNEI. The CDR3 contains 14 residues. V was clipped by 4 bases and J by 5 bases, with 11 bases between them.